A selection of T cell receptor beta chains follows, all from one sample in a study of blood T cell repertoires in COVID-19. Measured with immunoSEQ multiplex PCR; TCRdb has only the in-frame clones, and not every one. The sample has over 250,000 clones, under 90% seen once; the top ten hold around 10%. Material: peripheral blood. The receptors shown here come from a woman in her fifties or sixties who had recovered from COVID-19. Each CDR3 is given with its conserved first and last residue. Fields, in order: D gene, J gene, V gene, clone size, CDR3 DNA, CDR3 protein. A D gene is named only where the DNA matches it firmly. The size entry is marked missing in some rows and otherwise reads once, few, many or a size class.

.,TRBJ2-3,TRBV7-3,once,TGTGCCAGCAGCTTGTTAGCGGAGGGGGATACGCAGTATTTT,CASSLLAEGDTQYF
.,TRBJ2-1,TRBV6-2/TRBV6-3,.,TGTGCCAGCAGCGGCCCGAGCGGCAATGAGCAGTTCTTC,CASSGPSGNEQFF
TRBD1,TRBJ2-2,TRBV27,.,TGTGCCAGCAGTTTATTAGGGGGCCTGAACACCGGGGAGCTGTTTTTT,CASSLLGGLNTGELFF
TRBD2,TRBJ2-3,TRBV18,.,TGTGCCAGCTCACCACGACTAGCGGGGTCGACAGATACGCAGTATTTT,CASSPRLAGSTDTQYF
.,TRBJ1-2,TRBV6-5,.,TGTGCCAGCAGTTACTCGGGGGCAGGTTATGGCTACACCTTC,CASSYSGAGYGYTF
TRBD2,TRBJ2-1,TRBV7-2,.,TGTGCCAGCAGCTCGCGGGGAGCGGGGAGCTCCTACAATGAGCAGTTCTTC,CASSSRGAGSSYNEQFF
.,TRBJ1-5,TRBV11-2,.,TGTGCCAGCAGCTCTCAGTATAGCAATCAGCCCCAGCATTTT,CASSSQYSNQPQHF
TRBD1,TRBJ1-5,TRBV6-2/TRBV6-3,.,TGTGCCAGCAGCAAGGCCCCGGGGACAGTGGATCAGCCCCAGCATTTT,CASSKAPGTVDQPQHF
.,TRBJ2-5,TRBV6-2/TRBV6-3,once,TGTGCCAGCAGTTACCCCTATCCCGCGACAGACCCTCTGGAGACCCAGTACTTC,CASSYPYPATDPLETQYF
TRBD2,TRBJ2-1,TRBV6-2/TRBV6-3,.,TGTGCCAGCAGTTACTCGATACTAGCGGGAGGGCCCTACAATGAGCAGTTCTTC,CASSYSILAGGPYNEQFF
.,TRBJ2-2,TRBV2,once,TGTGCCAGCAGTGAAGTGATTCAGGGTTCCGGGGAGCTGTTTTTT,CASSEVIQGSGELFF
TRBD2,TRBJ2-1,TRBV5-6,.,TGTGCCAGCAGGTGGGCGGGGGATCGGAATGAGCAGTTCTTC,CASRWAGDRNEQFF
TRBD1,TRBJ1-1,TRBV5-1,once,TGCGCCAGCAGTTCCGGGACAGGGGGTCGCAATACTGAAGCTTTCTTT,CASSSGTGGRNTEAFF
.,TRBJ1-5,TRBV6-1,.,TGTGCCAGCAGTGAACAGGGGTTTGATCAGCCCCAGCATTTT,CASSEQGFDQPQHF
.,TRBJ1-6,TRBV19,.,TGTGCCAGTAGTACTGGCGCAGGGGTCGGTTCACCCCTCCACTTT,CASSTGAGVGSPLHF
TRBD2,TRBJ2-7,TRBV15,.,TGTGCCACCAGTCGGGAGGGGGGGGCCCCCTACGAGCAGTACTTC,CATSREGGAPYEQYF
.,TRBJ1-2,TRBV19,.,TGTGCCAGTAGTACAGAGGTTCGGGTTTTCTGGAACTATGGCTACACCTTC,CASSTEVRVFWNYGYTF
TRBD1,TRBJ1-1,TRBV6-5,.,TGTGCCAGCAGCCTCGGACAGGGCGTGAACACTGAAGCTTTCTTT,CASSLGQGVNTEAFF
TRBD2,TRBJ2-7,TRBV3-1/TRBV3-2,.,TGTGCCAGCAGCCAAGAGGGGACTAGCGGGGGGATTTCCTACGAGCAGTACTTC,CASSQEGTSGGISYEQYF
.,TRBJ1-1,TRBV27,.,TGTGCCAGCAGTTCTACGGTGAACACTGAAGCTTTCTTT,CASSSTVNTEAFF
.,TRBJ1-1,TRBV28,.,TGTGCCAGCTATAGTAGAGGCATGAACACTGAAGCTTTCTTT,CASYSRGMNTEAFF
.,TRBJ2-4,TRBV5-5,.,TGTGCCAGCAGCTTGGAGCGGTCCATTCAGTACTTC,CASSLERSIQYF
.,TRBJ1-1,TRBV20-1,.,TGCAGTGCTAGTATCAGGGAGGGCCAAGCTTTCTTT,CSASIREGQAFF
.,TRBJ1-2,TRBV28,once,TGTGCCAGCAGTTTATCGGTGCGGGTCCCCGGCGGGTATGGCTACACCTTC,CASSLSVRVPGGYGYTF